This T cell receptor (beta chain) derives from a study of CD8 T cells in Susac syndrome. This CDR3 has 15 amino acids. Trimming left V 2 bases short and J 4 bases short, with 12 bases between. CDR1 is LGHDT and CDR2 is YNNKEL in the germline V gene (reference sequence). RNA was extracted with the RNeasy kit, and a quantity of about 0.45 to 1 ug was reverse transcribed using random hexamers. TCRdb called the immunoSEQ multiplex PCR reads again in MiXCR, with one record for every CDR3 protein. The table includes around 99,000 distinct CDR3 sequences, 96% detected once. The TCR comes from a human donor in good health. Sample: CD4+ T cells from PBMCs. This chain connects TRBV3-1 to TRBJ1-5, with a tentative D call TRBD1 (6 bases). CDR3 sequence: CASSQSGGQNQPQHF. CDR3 sequence (DNA): TGTGCCAGCAGCCAATCCGGGGGCCAGAATCAGCCCCAGCATTTT.